The rows below give T cell receptor beta chains drawn from one sample of a study of T cell responses to AZD1222 COVID-19 vaccine. Generated by immunoSEQ multiplex PCR, the TCRdb table keeps only in-frame clones and is missing some. The sample totals some 150,000 clones; its top ten clones hold about 2.2%. Specimen: peripheral blood. These receptors were taken from an adult in good health. CDR3s include the opening cysteine and the closing phenylalanine or tryptophan. The order of the fields is V gene, D gene, J gene, CDR3 protein, CDR3 DNA. D genes are given only for firm matches.

v_call: TRBV6-2/TRBV6-3
d_call: -
j_call: TRBJ2-2
cdr3_aa: CASSYDAGSNTGELFF
cdr3_nt: TGTGCCAGCAGTTACGATGCGGGCTCGAACACCGGGGAGCTGTTTTTT

v_call: TRBV18
d_call: TRBD1
j_call: TRBJ1-2
cdr3_aa: CASSRDRGRINYGYTF
cdr3_nt: TGTGCCAGCTCACGGGACAGGGGGCGCATCAACTATGGCTACACCTTC

v_call: TRBV6-4
d_call: TRBD1
j_call: TRBJ1-6
cdr3_aa: CASSEGQGGSPLHF
cdr3_nt: TGTGCCAGCAGTGAGGGGCAGGGGGGTTCACCCCTCCACTTT

v_call: TRBV6-6
d_call: -
j_call: TRBJ1-2
cdr3_aa: CASIRGANYGYTF
cdr3_nt: TGTGCCAGCATACGGGGAGCGAACTATGGCTACACCTTC

v_call: TRBV4-2
d_call: TRBD1
j_call: TRBJ2-3
cdr3_aa: CASSQVDRGHGTDTQYF
cdr3_nt: TGTGCCAGCAGCCAAGTGGACAGGGGGCACGGCACAGATACGCAGTATTTT

v_call: TRBV30
d_call: -
j_call: TRBJ1-2
cdr3_aa: CAWRGGRLLSTF
cdr3_nt: TGTGCCTGGAGGGGGGGCCGCCTATTATCCACCTTC

v_call: TRBV28
d_call: -
j_call: TRBJ2-1
cdr3_aa: CASSLSNEQFF
cdr3_nt: TGTGCCAGCAGTTTATCCAATGAGCAGTTCTTC

v_call: TRBV28
d_call: -
j_call: TRBJ1-6
cdr3_aa: CASSLAEGDVSPLHF
cdr3_nt: TGTGCCAGCAGTTTAGCGGAGGGGGATGTATCACCCCTCCACTTT

v_call: TRBV28
d_call: TRBD1
j_call: TRBJ1-2
cdr3_aa: CASIPGTDYFYGYTF
cdr3_nt: TGTGCCAGCATCCCCGGGACAGACTATTTCTATGGCTACACCTTC

v_call: TRBV15
d_call: TRBD2
j_call: TRBJ2-7
cdr3_aa: CATSRGLAGKINEQYF
cdr3_nt: TGTGCCACCAGCAGGGGACTAGCGGGGAAGATAAACGAGCAGTACTTC

v_call: TRBV19
d_call: -
j_call: TRBJ1-6
cdr3_aa: CASRETVYNSPLHF
cdr3_nt: TGTGCCAGTAGGGAGACCGTTTATAATTCACCCCTCCACTTT

v_call: TRBV7-9
d_call: -
j_call: TRBJ2-5
cdr3_aa: CASSLEAVVKTQYF
cdr3_nt: TGTGCCAGCAGCTTAGAAGCGGTGGTAAAGACCCAGTACTTC

v_call: TRBV5-5
d_call: -
j_call: TRBJ1-2
cdr3_aa: CASSLGDSVSYGYTF
cdr3_nt: TGTGCCAGCAGCTTGGGAGACAGCGTTTCCTATGGCTACACCTTC

v_call: TRBV7-3
d_call: TRBD2
j_call: TRBJ2-1
cdr3_aa: CASSLALAGSNEQFF
cdr3_nt: TGTGCCAGCAGCCTAGCACTAGCGGGGTCGAATGAGCAGTTCTTC

v_call: TRBV19
d_call: -
j_call: TRBJ1-2
cdr3_aa: CASLGGPNYGYTF
cdr3_nt: TGTGCCAGCTTGGGGGGGCCTAACTATGGCTACACCTTC

v_call: TRBV4-1
d_call: -
j_call: TRBJ2-1
cdr3_aa: CASSHHGTLREQFF
cdr3_nt: TGCGCCAGCAGCCACCACGGGACACTCCGTGAGCAGTTCTTC

v_call: TRBV15
d_call: -
j_call: TRBJ1-5
cdr3_aa: CATSSPERLAGNQPQHF
cdr3_nt: TGTGCCACCAGCTCCCCCGAAAGACTAGCTGGGAATCAGCCCCAGCATTTT

v_call: TRBV10-3
d_call: TRBD2
j_call: TRBJ2-4
cdr3_aa: CAISSSGTSGGAAKNIQYF
cdr3_nt: TGTGCCATCAGCTCATCCGGGACTAGCGGGGGGGCGGCCAAAAACATTCAGTACTTC

v_call: TRBV5-1
d_call: -
j_call: TRBJ1-2
cdr3_aa: CASSLGQGDGYTF
cdr3_nt: TGCGCCAGCAGCTTGGGGCAGGGTGATGGCTACACCTTC

v_call: TRBV3-1/TRBV3-2
d_call: TRBD2
j_call: TRBJ2-7
cdr3_aa: CASSPTSGGLTGQYF
cdr3_nt: TGTGCCAGCAGCCCCACTAGCGGGGGGCTTACGGGGCAGTACTTC

v_call: TRBV15
d_call: -
j_call: TRBJ2-1
cdr3_aa: CATSPGGSGYNEQFF
cdr3_nt: TGTGCCACCAGTCCCGGGGGTAGCGGTTACAATGAGCAGTTCTTC

v_call: TRBV19
d_call: -
j_call: TRBJ1-1
cdr3_aa: CASSIVGAGEAFF
cdr3_nt: TGTGCCAGTAGTATAGTAGGGGCTGGTGAAGCTTTCTTT

v_call: TRBV6-6
d_call: -
j_call: TRBJ2-7
cdr3_aa: CASSYSRQHEQYF
cdr3_nt: TGTGCCAGCAGTTACTCCCGACAGCACGAGCAGTACTTC

v_call: TRBV15
d_call: TRBD1
j_call: TRBJ1-1
cdr3_aa: CATSTNRGGMNTEAFF
cdr3_nt: TGTGCCACCAGCACTAACAGGGGTGGGATGAACACTGAAGCTTTCTTT

v_call: TRBV10-1
d_call: -
j_call: TRBJ2-5
cdr3_aa: CASSESPTYRARQETQYF
cdr3_nt: TGCGCCAGCAGTGAGTCGCCCACTTACAGGGCCCGACAAGAGACCCAGTACTTC

v_call: TRBV11-2
d_call: -
j_call: TRBJ2-7
cdr3_aa: CASSRRSLVGDTYEQYF
cdr3_nt: TGTGCCAGCAGCCGCCGCTCTTTAGTCGGGGACACGTACGAGCAGTACTTC

v_call: TRBV7-2
d_call: -
j_call: TRBJ1-5
cdr3_aa: CASSLGDGYSNQPQHF
cdr3_nt: TGTGCCAGCAGCTTAGGGGACGGATATAGCAATCAGCCCCAGCATTTT

v_call: TRBV5-1
d_call: TRBD1
j_call: TRBJ2-6
cdr3_aa: CASSLRQGAGSGANVLTF
cdr3_nt: TGCGCCAGCAGCTTGCGGCAGGGGGCTGGATCTGGGGCCAACGTCCTGACTTTC

v_call: TRBV27
d_call: TRBD2
j_call: TRBJ2-4
cdr3_aa: CASSLGVWTSKNIQYF
cdr3_nt: TGTGCCAGCAGTTTAGGGGTTTGGACTAGCAAAAACATTCAGTACTTC

v_call: TRBV7-6
d_call: -
j_call: TRBJ1-3
cdr3_aa: CASSLVEAGAGNTIYF
cdr3_nt: TGTGCCAGCAGCTTAGTTGAGGCTGGGGCTGGAAACACCATATATTTT

v_call: TRBV4-1
d_call: TRBD1
j_call: TRBJ1-5
cdr3_aa: CASSTSGQSNQPQHF
cdr3_nt: TGCGCCAGCAGCACCTCGGGACAGTCCAATCAGCCCCAGCATTTT

v_call: TRBV7-9
d_call: -
j_call: TRBJ2-1
cdr3_aa: CASSRSGSSYNEQFF
cdr3_nt: TGTGCCAGCAGCCGATCCGGGAGCTCCTACAATGAGCAGTTCTTC

v_call: TRBV28
d_call: TRBD1
j_call: TRBJ2-1
cdr3_aa: CASSLQGDGVDEQFF
cdr3_nt: TGTGCCAGCAGTTTGCAGGGGGATGGGGTCGATGAGCAGTTCTTC

v_call: TRBV13
d_call: -
j_call: TRBJ2-3
cdr3_aa: CASSLVFADTQYF
cdr3_nt: TGTGCCAGCAGCTTAGTTTTCGCAGATACGCAGTATTTT

v_call: TRBV5-1
d_call: -
j_call: TRBJ1-6
cdr3_aa: CASSFMSGGSYNSPLHF
cdr3_nt: TGCGCCAGCAGCTTCATGTCGGGGGGCTCCTATAATTCACCCCTCCACTTT

v_call: TRBV5-6
d_call: -
j_call: TRBJ2-3
cdr3_aa: CASSLEGDTQYF
cdr3_nt: TGTGCCAGCAGCTTAGAAGGAGATACGCAGTATTTT

v_call: TRBV5-4
d_call: TRBD2
j_call: TRBJ2-3
cdr3_aa: CASSGGLGPGRGTQYF
cdr3_nt: TGTGCCAGCAGCGGGGGACTAGGGCCGGGGAGAGGTACGCAGTATTTT

v_call: TRBV2
d_call: -
j_call: TRBJ1-6
cdr3_aa: CASTPSGGFGPLHF
cdr3_nt: TGTGCCAGCACCCCCTCGGGGGGGTTTGGACCCCTCCACTTT

v_call: TRBV27
d_call: -
j_call: TRBJ1-6
cdr3_aa: CASSLGVTDNSPLHF
cdr3_nt: TGTGCCAGCAGTTTAGGGGTTACCGATAATTCACCCCTCCACTTT

v_call: TRBV19
d_call: -
j_call: TRBJ1-2
cdr3_aa: CASRNTGSYGYTF
cdr3_nt: TGTGCCAGTAGAAATACAGGGTCCTATGGCTACACCTTC

v_call: TRBV7-8
d_call: TRBD1
j_call: TRBJ1-5
cdr3_aa: CASSPRDREDQPQHF
cdr3_nt: TGTGCCAGCAGCCCGAGGGACAGGGAGGATCAGCCCCAGCATTTT

v_call: TRBV20-1
d_call: -
j_call: TRBJ1-2
cdr3_aa: CSASSQGGGYTF
cdr3_nt: TGCAGTGCTAGTAGCCAGGGTGGAGGCTACACCTTC

v_call: TRBV12-3/TRBV12-4
d_call: TRBD1
j_call: TRBJ2-5
cdr3_aa: CASSPTGVETQYF
cdr3_nt: TGTGCCAGCAGTCCTACAGGGGTGGAGACCCAGTACTTC